This T cell receptor (beta chain) was observed in a study of blood T cell repertoires in COVID-19. The wider study: The samples span acute and convalescent COVID-19 from the United States, Italy and Spain.

Per the study methods: Amplification from reference gene primers served as the basis for estimated nucleated cell counts. Sequencing used immunoSEQ multiplex PCR; TCRdb keeps in-frame clones, though not all of them. V, J and clone size are taken as reported in that table, and D and trimming were inferred from the DNA itself. The data contain about 180,000 clones, about nine tenths of them singletons. Germline V CDR1 and CDR2: ENHRY, SYGVKD. Trimming at V came to 1 base and at J to 6 bases, leaving 7 bases not matched to a gene. The CDR3 contains 16 residues. V and J are TRBV10-3 and TRBJ2-1; 9 bases line up with TRBD1. This sequence originates from a man in his late teens or twenties who had recovered from COVID-19. Sequencing was done on a sample of peripheral blood. The CDR3 loop reads CAISEWGQGLGNEQFF. The CDR3 DNA follows: TGTGCCATCAGTGAGTGGGGACAGGGCTTAGGCAATGAGCAGTTCTTC.